This T cell receptor (beta chain) was identified during a study of blood T cell repertoires in COVID-19. Study-wide background: Spain, Italy and the United States supplied samples that represented acute and convalescent COVID-19. Sample material is recorded as cDNA or gDNA derived from T cells, B-cell-depleted T cells, or PBMCs.

Deletions cut 0 bases from V and 4 bases from J, with 15 bases between. The CDR3 is 17 residues long. The germline V gene encodes CDR1 SGHAT and CDR2 FQDESV (reference sequence). Recovery meant two consecutive negative NP/OP PCR tests, professional clearance, or resolved symptoms. In the original processing: Scientists estimated how many nucleated cells there were by amplifying reference gene primers. Repertoires were generated with immunoSEQ multiplex PCR, while TCRdb's copy carries only in-frame clones and drops some. From that table come the V and J calls and clone size; the DNA was used to work out D and trimming. Found here are about 200,000 clones, 84% of them singletons; the top ten hold approximately 7.9%.

The rearrangement links TRBV11-1 to TRBJ2-2; D is perhaps TRBD1 (6 bases). The receptor's source is a man aged 40-55 years who had recovered from COVID-19. The sequencing input was PBMCs or T cells enriched from blood (not recorded which). The CDR3 DNA reads TGTGCCAGCAGCTTAGCTGTGACTACAGGGATCACCGGGGAGCTGTTTTTT. This encodes CASSLAVTTGITGELFF.